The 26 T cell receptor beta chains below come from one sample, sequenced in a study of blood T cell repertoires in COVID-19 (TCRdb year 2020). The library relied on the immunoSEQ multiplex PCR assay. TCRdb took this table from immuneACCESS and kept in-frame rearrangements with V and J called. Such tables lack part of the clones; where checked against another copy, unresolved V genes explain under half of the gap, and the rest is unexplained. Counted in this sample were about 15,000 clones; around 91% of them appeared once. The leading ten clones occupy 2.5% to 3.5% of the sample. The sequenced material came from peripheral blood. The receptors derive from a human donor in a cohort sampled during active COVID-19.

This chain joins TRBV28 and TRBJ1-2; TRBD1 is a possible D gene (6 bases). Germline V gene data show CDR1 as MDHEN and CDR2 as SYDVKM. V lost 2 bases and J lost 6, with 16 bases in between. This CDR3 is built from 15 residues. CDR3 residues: CASSLGAGERNGYTF. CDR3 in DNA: TGTGCCAGCAGTTTAGGGGCAGGGGAACGCAATGGCTACACCTTC.

CDR3 sequence (DNA): TGTGCCAGCAGTTTATTCCCGACAGGGGGCGCCTCACCCCTCCACTTT. This encodes CASSLFPTGGASPLHF. The chain has TRBV27 and TRBJ1-6; the match to TRBD1 covers 10 bases. The CDR3 contains 16 residues. Per the germline V gene, CDR1 is MNHEY and CDR2 is SMNVEV (reference sequence). Unmatched junction bases numbered 7, after V lost 1 base and J lost 10 bases.

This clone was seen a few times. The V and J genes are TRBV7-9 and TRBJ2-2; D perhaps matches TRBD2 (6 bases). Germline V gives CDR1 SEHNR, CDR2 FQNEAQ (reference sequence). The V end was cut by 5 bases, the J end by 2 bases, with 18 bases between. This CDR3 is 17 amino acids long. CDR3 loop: CASSAFAGRSNTGELFF. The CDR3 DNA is TGTGCCAGCAGCGCCTTCGCGGGACGGAGTAACACCGGGGAGCTGTTTTTT.

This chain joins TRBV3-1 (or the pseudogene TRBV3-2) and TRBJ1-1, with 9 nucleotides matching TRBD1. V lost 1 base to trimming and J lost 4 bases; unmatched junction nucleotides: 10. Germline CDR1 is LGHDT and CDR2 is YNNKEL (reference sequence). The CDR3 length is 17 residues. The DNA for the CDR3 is TGTGCCAGCAGCCAAGTATTAACAGGGGGCCCCCTCACTGAAGCTTTCTTT. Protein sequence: CASSQVLTGGPLTEAFF.

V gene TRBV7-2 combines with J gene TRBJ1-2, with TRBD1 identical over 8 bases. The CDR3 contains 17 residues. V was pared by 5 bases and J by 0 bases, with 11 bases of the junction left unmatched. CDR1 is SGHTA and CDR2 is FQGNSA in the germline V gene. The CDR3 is CASSLQGGGRPNYGYTF. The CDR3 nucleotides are TGTGCCAGCAGCCTACAGGGGGGAGGGCGACCTAACTATGGCTACACCTTC.

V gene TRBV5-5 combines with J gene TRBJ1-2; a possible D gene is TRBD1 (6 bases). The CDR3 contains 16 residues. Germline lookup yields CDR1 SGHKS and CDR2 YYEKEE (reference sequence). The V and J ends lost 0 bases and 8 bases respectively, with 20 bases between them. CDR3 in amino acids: CASSLVGDTSLEGYTF. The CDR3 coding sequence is TGTGCCAGCAGCTTGGTCGGGGACACTTCTTTAGAAGGCTACACCTTC.

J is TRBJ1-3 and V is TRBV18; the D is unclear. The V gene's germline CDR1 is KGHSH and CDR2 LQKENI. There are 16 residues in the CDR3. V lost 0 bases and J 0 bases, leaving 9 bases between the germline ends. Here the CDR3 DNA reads TGTGCCAGCTCACCACCGAACAGTCACTCTGGAAACACCATATATTTT. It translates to CASSPPNSHSGNTIYF.

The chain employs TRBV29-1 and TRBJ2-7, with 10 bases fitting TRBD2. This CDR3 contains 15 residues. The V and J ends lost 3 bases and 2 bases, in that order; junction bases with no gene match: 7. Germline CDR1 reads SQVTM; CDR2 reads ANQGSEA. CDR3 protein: CSVEALAGVPYEQYF. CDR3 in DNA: TGCAGCGTTGAGGCCCTAGCGGGAGTTCCCTACGAGCAGTACTTC.

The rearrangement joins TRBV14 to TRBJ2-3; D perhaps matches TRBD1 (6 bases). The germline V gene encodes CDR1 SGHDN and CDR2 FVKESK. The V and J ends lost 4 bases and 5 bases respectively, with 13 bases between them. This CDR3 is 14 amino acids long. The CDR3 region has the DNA TGTGCCAGCAGCCGGACAGAGGGTCGAGATACGCAGTATTTT. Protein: CASSRTEGRDTQYF.

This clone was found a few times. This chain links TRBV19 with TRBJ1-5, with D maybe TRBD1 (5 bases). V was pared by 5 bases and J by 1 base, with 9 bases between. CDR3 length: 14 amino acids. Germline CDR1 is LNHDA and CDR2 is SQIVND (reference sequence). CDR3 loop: CASSQGLSNQPQHF. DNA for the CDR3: TGTGCCAGTAGTCAGGGCCTGAGCAATCAGCCCCAGCATTTT.

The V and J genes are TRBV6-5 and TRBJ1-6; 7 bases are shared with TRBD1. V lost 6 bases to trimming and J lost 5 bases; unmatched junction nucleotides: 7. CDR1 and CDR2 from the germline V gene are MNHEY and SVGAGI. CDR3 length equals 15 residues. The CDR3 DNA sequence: TGTGCCAGCAGCCCAGGGGGGATAGATAATTCACCCCTCCACTTT. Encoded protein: CASSPGGIDNSPLHF.

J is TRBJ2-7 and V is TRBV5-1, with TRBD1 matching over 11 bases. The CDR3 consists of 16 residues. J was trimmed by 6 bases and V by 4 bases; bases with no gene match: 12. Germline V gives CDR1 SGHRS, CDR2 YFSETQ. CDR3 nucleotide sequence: TGCGCCAGCAGCACTGCCTCCGGGACAGGGGGGCCCGAGCAGTACTTC. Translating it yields CASSTASGTGGPEQYF. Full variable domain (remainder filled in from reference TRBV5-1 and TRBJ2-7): KAGVTQTPRYLIKTRGQQVTLSCSPISGHRSVSWYQQTPGQGLQFLFEYFSETQRNKGNFPGRFSGRQFSNSRSEMNVSTLELGDSALYLCASSTASGTGGPEQYFGPGTRLTVT.

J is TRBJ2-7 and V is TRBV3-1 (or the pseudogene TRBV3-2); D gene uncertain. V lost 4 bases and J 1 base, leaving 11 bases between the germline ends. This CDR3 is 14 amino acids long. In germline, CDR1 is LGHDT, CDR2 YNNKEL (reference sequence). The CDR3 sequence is CASSRDRVSYEQYF. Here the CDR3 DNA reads TGTGCCAGCAGCCGAGACCGGGTTTCCTACGAGCAGTACTTC.

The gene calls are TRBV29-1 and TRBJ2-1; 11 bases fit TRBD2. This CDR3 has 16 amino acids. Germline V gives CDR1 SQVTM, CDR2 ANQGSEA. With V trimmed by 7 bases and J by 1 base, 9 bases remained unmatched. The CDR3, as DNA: TGCAGCGCCTCATCTAGCGGGGGGAGTTCCTACAATGAGCAGTTCTTC. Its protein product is CSASSSGGSSYNEQFF.

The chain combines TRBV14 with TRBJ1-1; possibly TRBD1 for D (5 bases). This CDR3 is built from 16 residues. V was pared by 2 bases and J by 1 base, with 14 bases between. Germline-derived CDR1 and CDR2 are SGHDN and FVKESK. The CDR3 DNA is TGTGCCAGCAGCCAAAGAGCAGGGTTGGGGAACACTGAAGCTTTCTTT. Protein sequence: CASSQRAGLGNTEAFF.

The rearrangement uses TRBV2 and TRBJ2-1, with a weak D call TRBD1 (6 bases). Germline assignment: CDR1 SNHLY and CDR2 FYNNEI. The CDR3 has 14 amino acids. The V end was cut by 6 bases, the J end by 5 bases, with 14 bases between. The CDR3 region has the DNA TGTGCCAGCAGAACCGACAGGATTAACAATGAGCAGTTCTTC. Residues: CASRTDRINNEQFF.

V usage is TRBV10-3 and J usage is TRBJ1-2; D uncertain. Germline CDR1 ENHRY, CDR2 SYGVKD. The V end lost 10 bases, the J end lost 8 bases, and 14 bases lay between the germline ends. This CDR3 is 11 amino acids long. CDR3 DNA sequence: TGTGCCAGCCACACGGGAGGGGGCTACACCTTC. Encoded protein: CASHTGGGYTF.

The CDR3 here is CASSLTTGYTEAFF. In nucleotides, the CDR3 is TGTGCCAGCAGCTTGACTACAGGGTACACTGAAGCTTTCTTT. This chain connects TRBV5-6 to TRBJ1-1; perhaps TRBD1 as D (6 bases). CDR3 length: 14 residues. The V end lost 1 base, the J end lost 3 bases, and 10 bases lay between the germline ends. The germline V gene has CDR1 SGHDT and CDR2 YYEEEE.

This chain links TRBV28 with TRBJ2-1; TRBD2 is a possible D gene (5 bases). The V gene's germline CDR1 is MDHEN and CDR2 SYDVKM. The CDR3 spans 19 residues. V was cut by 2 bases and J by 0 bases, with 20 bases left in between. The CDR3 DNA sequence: TGTGCCAGCAGTTTAATCACCCCCAAACGCGGGTCCTCCTACAATGAGCAGTTCTTC. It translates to CASSLITPKRGSSYNEQFF.

The CDR3 nucleotides are TGCGCCAGCAGCGAGGCGACAGGGGCCCTTACCCAGTACTTC. Translating it yields CASSEATGALTQYF. The chain recombines TRBV5-1 with TRBJ2-5; the match to TRBD1 covers 8 bases. V lost 4 bases, J lost 8 bases, and 10 bases stayed unmatched. Germline CDR1 reads SGHRS; CDR2 reads YFSETQ. The CDR3 extends over 14 amino acids.

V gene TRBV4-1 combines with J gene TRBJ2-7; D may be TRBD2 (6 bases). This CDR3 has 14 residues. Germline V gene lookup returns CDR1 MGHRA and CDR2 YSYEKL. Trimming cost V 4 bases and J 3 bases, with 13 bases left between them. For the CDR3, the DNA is TGCGCCAGCAGCCCCGGGCTAGCGAGCTACGAGCAGTACTTC. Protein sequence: CASSPGLASYEQYF.

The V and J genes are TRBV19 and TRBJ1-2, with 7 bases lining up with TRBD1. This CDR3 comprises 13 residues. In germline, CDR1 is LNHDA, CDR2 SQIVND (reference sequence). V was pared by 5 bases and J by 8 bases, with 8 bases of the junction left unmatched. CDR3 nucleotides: TGTGCCAGTAGTGCCCCGACAGGGAGAGGCTACACCTTC. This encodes CASSAPTGRGYTF. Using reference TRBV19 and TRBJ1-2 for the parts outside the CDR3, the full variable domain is DGGITQSPKYLFRKEGQNVTLSCEQNLNHDAMYWYRQDPGQGLRLIYYSQIVNDFQKGDIAEGYSVSREKKESFPLTVTSAQKNPTAFYLCASSAPTGRGYTFGSGTRLTVV.

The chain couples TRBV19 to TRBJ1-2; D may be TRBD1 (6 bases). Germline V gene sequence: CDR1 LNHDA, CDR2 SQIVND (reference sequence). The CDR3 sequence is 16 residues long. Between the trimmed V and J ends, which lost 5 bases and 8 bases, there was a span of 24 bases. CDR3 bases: TGTGCCAGTAGTGTCGACCCGGCCGGACAGTCTATAGGCTACACCTTC. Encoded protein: CASSVDPAGQSIGYTF.

The CDR3 here is CASSYREEAFF. In DNA, the CDR3 is TGTGCCAGCAGCTACAGGGAAGAAGCTTTCTTT. The chain combines TRBV3-1 (or the pseudogene TRBV3-2) with TRBJ1-1; D is perhaps TRBD1 (6 bases). Between the trimmed V and J ends, which lost 5 bases and 8 bases, there was a span of 9 bases. The CDR3 sequence is 11 residues long. CDR1 and CDR2 (germline): LGHDT, YNNKEL (reference sequence).

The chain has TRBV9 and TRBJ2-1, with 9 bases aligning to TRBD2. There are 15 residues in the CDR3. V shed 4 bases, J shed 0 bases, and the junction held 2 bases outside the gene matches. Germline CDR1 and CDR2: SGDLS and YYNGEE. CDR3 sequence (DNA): TGTGCCAGCAGCCCGACTAGCGGCTCCTACAATGAGCAGTTCTTC. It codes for CASSPTSGSYNEQFF.

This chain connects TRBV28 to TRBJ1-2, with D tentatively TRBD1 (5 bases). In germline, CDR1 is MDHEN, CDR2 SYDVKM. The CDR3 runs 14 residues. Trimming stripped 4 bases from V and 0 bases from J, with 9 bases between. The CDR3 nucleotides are TGTGCCAGCAGTTACTCGACAGCTAACTATGGCTACACCTTC. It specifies CASSYSTANYGYTF.